These 6 T cell receptor beta chains were sequenced from one sample in a study of cytomegalovirus exposure and HLA in healthy donors. 60 Vbeta and 13 Jbeta primers were used in PCR. The assay was immunoSEQ multiplex PCR, and TCRdb's table has in-frame clones only and misses some. The sample records some 99,000 clones, about four fifths being singletons. Material: PBMCs. These receptors all come from a woman in her twenties or thirties in good health and CMV-seronegative.

This clone was recorded once. DNA for the CDR3: TGCGCCAGCAGCTTGGAGACGGGTGTTAATGAAAAACTGTTTTTT. This translates into CASSLETGVNEKLFF. The J gene is TRBJ1-4, the V gene TRBV5-1; D not resolved. CDR1 and CDR2 (germline): SGHRS, YFSETQ. The V gene lost 0 bases and the J gene lost 4 bases, with 10 bases spanning the gap. The CDR3 runs to 15 residues.

This clone was counted between two and nine times. J is TRBJ2-7 and V is TRBV4-1; 8 bases line up with TRBD1. V shed 3 bases, J shed 1 base, and the junction held 8 bases outside the gene matches. The length of the CDR3 is 16 residues. Germline CDR1 MGHRA, CDR2 YSYEKL. CDR3 sequence reads: CASSQADRQGSYEQYF. The CDR3 DNA reads TGCGCCAGCAGCCAGGCGGATCGACAGGGGTCCTACGAGCAGTACTTC.

In its sample, this clone was seen a few times. This rearrangement joins TRBV27 to TRBJ2-1; D remains unclear. This CDR3 has 15 residues. Trimming cost V 5 bases and J 0 bases, with 11 bases left between them. Germline lookup yields CDR1 MNHEY and CDR2 SMNVEV (reference sequence). The DNA for the CDR3 is TGTGCCAGCAGTGCCGACATTAGCTCCTACAATGAGCAGTTCTTC. This translates into CASSADISSYNEQFF.

This clone has a handful of counts. The chain couples TRBV23-1 to TRBJ1-4; no clear D gene. TRBV23-1 is flagged as an ORF with uncertain function. The V end was cut by 10 bases, the J end by 8 bases, with 29 bases between. The CDR3 totals 17 residues. CDR3 sequence (DNA): TGCGCCACCAACACTCTTCTCTTGTCGATGGGAGGGGAAAAACTGTTTTTT. Residues: CATNTLLLSMGGEKLFF.

V and J are TRBV23-1 and TRBJ1-2; D is possibly TRBD1 (6 bases). Being an ORF, TRBV23-1 has a function that is uncertain. The CDR3 length is 15 residues. V lost 5 bases to trimming and J lost 7 bases, with 20 bases between them. CDR3: CASSSGRPGAFGYTF. The CDR3 nucleotides read TGCGCCAGCAGTTCCGGGCGTCCAGGGGCCTTTGGCTACACCTTC.

The V call is TRBV7-9, the J call TRBJ2-7; tentatively, D is TRBD2 (6 bases). Germline V gene lookup returns CDR1 SEHNR and CDR2 FQNEAQ (reference sequence). CDR3 size: 15 residues. V was clipped by 8 bases and J by 6 bases, with 23 bases between them. The CDR3 bases are TGTGCCAGCGGAGGACCGGGACTCCTACGAGTCGAGCAGTACTTC. It is translated as CASGGPGLLRVEQYF. The entire variable domain, with the rest obtained from reference TRBV7-9 and TRBJ2-7, is as follows: DTGVSQNPRHKITKRGQNVTFRCDPISEHNRLYWYRQTLGQGPEFLTYFQNEAQLEKSRLLSDRFSAERPKGSFSTLEIQRTEQGDSAMYLCASGGPGLLRVEQYFGPGTRLTVT.